Sequencing of this T cell receptor (beta chain) was carried out in a study of blood T cell repertoires in COVID-19. Across the study: Sites across the United States, Italy and Spain contributed samples from acute and convalescent COVID-19. From T cells, B-cell-depleted T cells, or PBMCs came the material, which was cDNA or gDNA.

The authors' processing: The assay estimated nucleated cells by amplifying reference gene primers. Repertoires were generated with immunoSEQ multiplex PCR, while TCRdb's copy carries only in-frame clones and drops some. V, J and clone size reflect that table, while D and trimming were determined from the DNA. Among over 140,000 clones, around 80% were seen once, and the ten largest hold under 6%. V lost 6 bases to trimming and J lost 1 base, with 16 bases between them. Germline V CDR1 and CDR2: LNHDA, SQIVND (reference sequence). The CDR3 extends over 15 amino acids. This chain links TRBV19 with TRBJ2-7, with D perhaps TRBD1 (5 bases). The source of this sequence is a woman of 80 years or more with active or convalescent COVID-19. Sequences were obtained from peripheral blood. The CDR3 loop reads CASSPGSGQSYEQYF. The DNA for the CDR3 is TGTGCCAGTAGCCCCGGTTCAGGGCAATCCTACGAGCAGTACTTC.